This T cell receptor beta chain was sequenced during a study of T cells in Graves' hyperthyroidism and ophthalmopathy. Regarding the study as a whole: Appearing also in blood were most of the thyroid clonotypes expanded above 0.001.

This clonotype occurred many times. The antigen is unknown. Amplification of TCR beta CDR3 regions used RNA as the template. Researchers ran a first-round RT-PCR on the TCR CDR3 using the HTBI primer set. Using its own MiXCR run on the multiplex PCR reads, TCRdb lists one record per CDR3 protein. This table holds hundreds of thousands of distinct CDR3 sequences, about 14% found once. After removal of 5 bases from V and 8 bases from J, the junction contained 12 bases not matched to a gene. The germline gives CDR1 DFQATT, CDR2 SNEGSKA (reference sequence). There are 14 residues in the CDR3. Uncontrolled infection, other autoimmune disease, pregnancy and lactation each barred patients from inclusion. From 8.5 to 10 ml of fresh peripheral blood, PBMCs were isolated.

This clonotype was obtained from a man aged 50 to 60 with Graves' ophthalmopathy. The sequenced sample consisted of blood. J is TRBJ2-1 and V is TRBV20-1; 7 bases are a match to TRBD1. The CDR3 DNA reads TGCAGTGCTCTAGGGGGCCGACCTGGGGATGAGCAGTTCTTC. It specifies CSALGGRPGDEQFF.